This T cell receptor (beta chain) was profiled in a study of metastatic and nonmetastatic thyroid tumors. About the study: Malignant thyroid and benign thyroid patients provided blood and tumor or nodule tissue whose repertoires were compared.

Every patient underwent thyroid surgery untreated. TCRdb re-analyzed the PCR reads through MiXCR. The sample shows about 37,000 clones, approximately 15% of them seen only once. Overall study results and limits: Malignant tumors reportedly showed significantly higher TCR beta diversity than benign nodules in both blood and tumor.

This clone was seen many times. Its antigen remains unidentified. The CDR3 is 14 residues long. Trimming pared 5 bases from V and 1 base from J, leaving 12 bases between. Germline V CDR1 and CDR2: MNHEY, SVGEGT. Sequencing was done on a sample of blood. The origin of this receptor is a female donor with papillary thyroid cancer or a benign thyroid nodule (not recorded which). Some clones in this sample may be carry-over from other donors' samples. The rearrangement links TRBV6-2 or TRBV6-3 to TRBJ2-7; D is perhaps TRBD2 (5 bases). The CDR3 region has the DNA TGTGCCAGCAGTGAAACTAGATTATCCTACGAGCAGTACTTC. Its protein is CASSETRLSYEQYF.